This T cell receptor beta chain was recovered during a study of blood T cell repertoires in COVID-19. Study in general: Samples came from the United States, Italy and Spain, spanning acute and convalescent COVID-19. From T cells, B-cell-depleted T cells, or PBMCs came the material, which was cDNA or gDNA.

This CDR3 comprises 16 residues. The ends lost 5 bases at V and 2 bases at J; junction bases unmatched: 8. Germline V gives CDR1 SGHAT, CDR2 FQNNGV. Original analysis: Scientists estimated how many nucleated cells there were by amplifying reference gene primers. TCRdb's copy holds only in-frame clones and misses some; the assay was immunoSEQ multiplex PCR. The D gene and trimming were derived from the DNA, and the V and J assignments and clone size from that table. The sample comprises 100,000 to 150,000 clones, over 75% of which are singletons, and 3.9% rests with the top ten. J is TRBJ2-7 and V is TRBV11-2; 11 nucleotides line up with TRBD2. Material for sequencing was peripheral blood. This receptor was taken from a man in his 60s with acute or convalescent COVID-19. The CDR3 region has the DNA TGTGCCAGCAGCCGACTGGGACTAGCGGCGACCTACGAGCAGTACTTC. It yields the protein CASSRLGLAATYEQYF.